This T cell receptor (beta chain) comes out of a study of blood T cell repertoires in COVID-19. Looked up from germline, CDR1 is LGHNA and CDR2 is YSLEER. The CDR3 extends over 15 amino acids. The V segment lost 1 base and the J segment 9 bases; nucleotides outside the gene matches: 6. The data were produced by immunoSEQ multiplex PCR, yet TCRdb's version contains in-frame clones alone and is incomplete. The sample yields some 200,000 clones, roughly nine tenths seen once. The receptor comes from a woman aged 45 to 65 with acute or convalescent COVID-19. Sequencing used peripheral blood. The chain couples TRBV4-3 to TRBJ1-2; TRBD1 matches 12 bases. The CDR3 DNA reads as TGCGCCAGCAGCCAAGCGGGACAGGGGGCAAGTAGCTACACCTTC. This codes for CASSQAGQGASSYTF.